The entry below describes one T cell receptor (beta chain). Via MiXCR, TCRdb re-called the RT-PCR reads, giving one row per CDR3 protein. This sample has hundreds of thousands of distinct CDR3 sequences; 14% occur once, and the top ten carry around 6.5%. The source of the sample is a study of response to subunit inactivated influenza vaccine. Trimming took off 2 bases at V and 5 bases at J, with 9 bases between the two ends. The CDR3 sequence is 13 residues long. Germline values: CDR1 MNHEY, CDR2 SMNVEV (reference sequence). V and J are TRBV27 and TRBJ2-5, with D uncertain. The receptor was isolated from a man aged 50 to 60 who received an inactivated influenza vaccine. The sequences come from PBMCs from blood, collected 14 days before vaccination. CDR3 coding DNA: TGTGCCAGCAGTTTACTAGATAGGGAGACCCAGTACTTC. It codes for CASSLLDRETQYF.